This TCR beta chain was observed in a study of T cells in Graves' hyperthyroidism and ophthalmopathy. TCR beta CDR3 region amplification was performed from RNA transcripts. First-round RT-PCR of the TCR CDR3 relied on the HTBI primer set. TCRdb processed the multiplex PCR reads anew with MiXCR; each CDR3 protein has one entry. The sample has 400,000 or so distinct CDR3 sequences, roughly 15% seen once; the top ten hold approximately 20%. With regard to this clonotype: Antigen unknown. The junction shows a germline mismatch at one end, possibly a read error.

Overall study findings and caveats: It was a median approximately 6.9 months before onset that the model predicted ophthalmopathy. Clonotypes that were expanded in thyroid above 0.001 mostly appeared in blood too.

Uncontrolled infection, other autoimmune disease, pregnancy or lactation barred patients from enrollment. Diagnosing involved the use of clinical symptoms, serum thyroxine and TRAb, thyroid ultrasound and orbital computed tomography. CDR3 length equals 14 residues. CDR1 is MNHEY, CDR2 SMNVEV, per germline (reference sequence). This chain uses TRBV27 with TRBJ2-5; possibly TRBD1 or TRBD2 for D (5 bases each). The specimen was blood. The source is a woman aged 55-70 years with Graves' ophthalmopathy. This chain's CDR3 is CASTSVGQGEPQYF. The CDR3 coding sequence is TGTGCCAGCACAAGTGTGGGCCAGGGAGAGCCCCAGTACTTC.